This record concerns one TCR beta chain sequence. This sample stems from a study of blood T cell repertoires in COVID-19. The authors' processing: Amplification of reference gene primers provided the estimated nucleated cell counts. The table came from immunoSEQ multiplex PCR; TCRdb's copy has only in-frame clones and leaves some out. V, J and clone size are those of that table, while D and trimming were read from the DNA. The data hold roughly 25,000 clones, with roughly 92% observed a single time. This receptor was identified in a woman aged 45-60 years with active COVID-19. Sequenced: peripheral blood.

In DNA form, the CDR3 reads TGTGCCAGCAGAGTCCGACTAGCGGGGGGGCCGGACGAGCAGTTCTTC. Its protein product is CASRVRLAGGPDEQFF. J is TRBJ2-1 and V is TRBV7-9, with 14 positions matching TRBD2. Germline lookup yields CDR1 SEHNR and CDR2 FQNEAQ (reference sequence). V was clipped by 6 bases and J by 10 bases; unmatched bases: 11. The CDR3 has 16 amino acids.